This T cell receptor (beta chain) was obtained from a study of blood T cell repertoires in COVID-19. For the study at large: From the United States, Italy and Spain came samples of acute and convalescent COVID-19. T cells, B-cell-depleted T cells, or PBMCs supplied cDNA or gDNA.

The V gene's germline CDR1 is SGHDN and CDR2 FVKESK. J was trimmed by 7 bases and V by 0 bases; bases with no gene match: 12. The length of the CDR3 is 17 residues. Sequencing used immunoSEQ multiplex PCR; TCRdb keeps in-frame clones, though not all of them. This sample has hundreds of thousands of clones, with around 86% found just once. This receptor was obtained from a middle-aged man with COVID-19, enrolled during active disease. The rearrangement joins TRBV14 to TRBJ2-1; 7 bases match TRBD2. The specimen sequenced was peripheral blood. The CDR3 bases are TGTGCCAGCAGCCAAGATCGAACCCAGCGGGAAGGGAATGAGCAGTTCTTC. Its translation: CASSQDRTQREGNEQFF.